A selection of T cell receptor beta chains follows, all from one sample in a study of a mutant IDH1 vaccine in newly diagnosed glioma. Method: immunoSEQ multiplex PCR; TCRdb's copy keeps in-frame clones and lacks some. The sample lists about 38,000 clones; roughly 79% were seen once. Antigens for these TCRs are unknown. The sequencing here drew on PBMCs, taken from a glioma patient whose treatment included an IDH1 peptide vaccine. The receptors shown here come from a middle-aged man with glioma. Each CDR3 is given with its conserved first and last residue. A D gene is named only where the DNA matches it firmly. For some rows the clone size is stated as once, few or many, or as a class when expanded; others skip it.

J gene	CDR3 length	clone size	D gene	V gene	CDR3 protein	CDR3 DNA
TRBJ2-2	15	once	-	TRBV21-1	CASSKGQGWTGELFF	TGTGCCAGCTCAAAGGGGCAGGGGTGGACCGGGGAGCTGTTTTTT
TRBJ2-1	13	once	-	TRBV11-3	CASSLSQATKQFF	TGTGCCAGCAGCCTATCACAGGCGACTAAGCAGTTCTTC
TRBJ1-2	14	once	-	TRBV14	CASSQEVGGYGYTF	TGTGCCAGCAGCCAAGAAGTCGGGGGCTATGGCTACACCTTC
TRBJ1-1	12	once	TRBD1	TRBV6-5	CASRRRQGAAFF	TGTGCCAGCAGGAGACGACAGGGGGCGGCTTTCTTT
TRBJ1-3	17	-	TRBD1	TRBV7-2	CASSFVPGQGGGNTIYF	TGTGCCAGCAGCTTTGTACCGGGACAGGGGGGTGGAAACACCATATATTTT
TRBJ1-1	16	-	-	TRBV30	CAWMYWDGRTNTEAFF	TGTGCCTGGATGTACTGGGACGGACGAACGAACACTGAAGCTTTCTTT
TRBJ2-3	16	-	-	TRBV7-9	CASSLGPSGFTDTQYF	TGTGCCAGCAGCCTAGGGCCGTCGGGTTTCACAGATACGCAGTATTTT
TRBJ1-3	15	few	-	TRBV27	CASSLYGPVGNTIYF	TGTGCCAGCAGTTTATATGGCCCTGTTGGAAACACCATATATTTT
TRBJ1-1	14	-	TRBD1	TRBV6-5	CASSSSGGNTEAFF	TGTGCCAGCAGTTCCTCAGGGGGGAACACTGAAGCTTTCTTT
TRBJ2-7	15	-	-	TRBV4-2	CASSEPGKLPNEQYF	TGTGCCAGCAGCGAACCTGGAAAGCTTCCTAACGAGCAGTACTTC
TRBJ1-1	15	-	-	TRBV6-5	CASSADGHFNTEAFF	TGTGCCAGCAGTGCGGACGGGCATTTCAACACTGAAGCTTTCTTT
TRBJ2-5	17	-	TRBD1	TRBV7-2	CASSLFGQGADRETQYF	TGTGCCAGCAGCTTATTCGGACAGGGGGCGGATAGGGAGACCCAGTACTTC
TRBJ2-7	16	-	TRBD1	TRBV5-1	CASSLRLGTGTYEQYF	TGCGCCAGCAGCTTGCGGCTAGGGACAGGGACCTACGAGCAGTACTTC
TRBJ1-2	14	-	TRBD1	TRBV6-5	CASSERGQNYGYTF	TGTGCCAGCTCCGAACGGGGACAGAACTATGGCTACACCTTC
TRBJ2-1	12	-	-	TRBV6-1	CASDREDNEQFF	TGTGCCAGCGACAGGGAGGACAATGAGCAGTTCTTC
TRBJ2-1	15	-	-	TRBV27	CASTAEGHRPNEQFF	TGTGCCAGCACCGCGGAGGGCCACAGACCCAATGAGCAGTTCTTC
TRBJ1-5	13	-	-	TRBV10-2	CASSGARNQPQHF	TGCGCCAGCAGCGGGGCCCGCAATCAGCCCCAGCATTTT
TRBJ2-7	14	-	-	TRBV7-2	CASSLHGTNYEQYF	TGTGCCAGCAGCTTACACGGGACAAACTACGAGCAGTACTTC